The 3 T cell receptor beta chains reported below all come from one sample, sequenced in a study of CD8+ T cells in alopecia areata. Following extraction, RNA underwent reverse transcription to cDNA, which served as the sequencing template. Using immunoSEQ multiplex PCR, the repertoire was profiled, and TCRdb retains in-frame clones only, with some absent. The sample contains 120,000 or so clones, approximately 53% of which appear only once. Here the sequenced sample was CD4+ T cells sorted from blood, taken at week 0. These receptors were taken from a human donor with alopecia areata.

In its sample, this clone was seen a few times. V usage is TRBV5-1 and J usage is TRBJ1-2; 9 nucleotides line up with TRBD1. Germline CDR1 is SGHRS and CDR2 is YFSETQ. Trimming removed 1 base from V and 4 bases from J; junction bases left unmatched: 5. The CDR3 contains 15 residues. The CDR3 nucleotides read TGCGCCAGCAGCTTGTCCGGACAGGGGAGCTATGGCTACACCTTC. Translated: CASSLSGQGSYGYTF. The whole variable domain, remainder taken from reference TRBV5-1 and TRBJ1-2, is KAGVTQTPRYLIKTRGQQVTLSCSPISGHRSVSWYQQTPGQGLQFLFEYFSETQRNKGNFPGRFSGRQFSNSRSEMNVSTLELGDSALYLCASSLSGQGSYGYTFGSGTRLTVV.

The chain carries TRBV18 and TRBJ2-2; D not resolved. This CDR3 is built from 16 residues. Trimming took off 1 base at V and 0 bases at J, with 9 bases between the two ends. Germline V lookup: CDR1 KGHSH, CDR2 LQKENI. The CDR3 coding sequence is TGTGCCAGCTCACCACGTTCAAGTACGAACACCGGGGAGCTGTTTTTT. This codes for CASSPRSSTNTGELFF.

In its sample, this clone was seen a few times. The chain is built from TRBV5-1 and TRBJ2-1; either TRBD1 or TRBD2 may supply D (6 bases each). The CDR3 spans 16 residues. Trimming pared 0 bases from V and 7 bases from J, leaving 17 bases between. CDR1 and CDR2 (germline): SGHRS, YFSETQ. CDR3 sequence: CASSLEGGTALNEQFF. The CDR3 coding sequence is TGCGCCAGCAGCTTGGAGGGGGGAACTGCCTTAAATGAGCAGTTCTTC.